The source of this TCR beta chain is a study of T cells in Graves' hyperthyroidism and ophthalmopathy. Many counts were recorded for this clonotype. Its antigen is unidentified. Study results and caveats: Most thyroid clonotypes that were expanded above 0.001 also turned up in blood.

The CDR3 consists of 16 residues. V shed 4 bases and J 3 bases; nucleotides not matched to a gene: 10. The V gene's germline CDR1 is SGHRS and CDR2 YFSETQ. If no ophthalmopathy progression occurred within 18 months, Graves' hyperthyroidism was stable. These patients, aged 18 to 65, had recently diagnosed hyperthyroidism lasting under 2 months. Every diagnosis used clinical symptoms, serum thyroxine and TRAb, thyroid ultrasound and orbital computed tomography. Amplified regions were TCR beta CDR3 sequences from RNA transcripts. TCR CDR3 regions were first amplified by RT-PCR with HTBI primers. MiXCR, run by TCRdb on the multiplex PCR reads, gives a single entry per CDR3 protein. The table lists about 180,000 distinct CDR3 sequences, around 15% of them singletons, with roughly 30% in the top ten.

This sequence originates from a woman between 45 and 60 years old with Graves' hyperthyroidism. What was sequenced was blood. The chain carries TRBV5-1 and TRBJ2-5, with 9 bases that match TRBD1. CDR3 region: CASSETQGAIKETQYF. The CDR3 DNA reads TGCGCCAGCAGCGAGACACAGGGGGCGATTAAAGAGACCCAGTACTTC. The variable domain in full, with the rest retrieved from reference TRBV5-1 and TRBJ2-5, is KAGVTQTPRYLIKTRGQQVTLSCSPISGHRSVSWYQQTPGQGLQFLFEYFSETQRNKGNFPGRFSGRQFSNSRSEMNVSTLELGDSALYLCASSETQGAIKETQYFGPGTRLLVL.